These 17 T cell receptor beta chains originate from one sample sequenced in a study of cytomegalovirus exposure and HLA in healthy donors. The PCR was carried out with 60 Vbeta primers and 13 Jbeta primers. TCRdb's copy holds only in-frame clones and misses some; the assay was immunoSEQ multiplex PCR. In the table there are roughly 200,000 clones, roughly 80% of which are singletons. Sequenced: PBMCs. The receptors were gathered from a woman aged 30 to 39 in good health and CMV-seropositive.

This clone occurred a few times. The chain has TRBV5-4 and TRBJ2-3, with a weak D call TRBD2 (5 bases). Germline-derived CDR1 and CDR2 are SGHNT and YYREEE (reference sequence). The CDR3 consists of 14 residues. V lost 5 bases and J lost 0, with 10 bases in between. CDR3 sequence reads: CASRTGISTDTQYF. CDR3 sequence (DNA): TGTGCCAGCAGAACGGGGATCAGCACAGATACGCAGTATTTT.

This sequence joins TRBV4-1 and TRBJ1-1; D is unclear. The CDR3 totals 15 residues. V shed 4 bases and J shed 1 base, with 13 bases lying between them. Looked up from germline, CDR1 is MGHRA and CDR2 is YSYEKL. The CDR3 coding sequence is TGCGCCAGCAGCCTAACGGGGAGAGGGAACACTGAAGCTTTCTTT. It translates to CASSLTGRGNTEAFF.

This chain connects TRBV19 to TRBJ1-2, with D maybe TRBD1 (6 bases). Between the trimmed V and J ends, which lost 4 bases and 4 bases, there was a span of 22 bases. The V gene's germline CDR1 is LNHDA and CDR2 SQIVND (reference sequence). CDR3 length equals 17 residues. This CDR3 is CASSTGQLLGGLYGYTF. For the CDR3, the DNA is TGTGCCAGTAGTACCGGACAGTTGTTGGGCGGGCTCTATGGCTACACCTTC.

In this sample, this clone turned up once. The chain is built from TRBV6-5 and TRBJ1-2, with 9 bases aligning to TRBD1. The V segment lost 6 bases and the J segment 8 bases; nucleotides outside the gene matches: 7. The CDR3 is made up of 13 amino acids. Germline values: CDR1 MNHEY, CDR2 SVGAGI. CDR3: CASSLGQGGGYTF. CDR3 nucleotides: TGTGCCAGCAGCCTGGGACAGGGTGGAGGCTACACCTTC.

For the CDR3, the DNA is TGCGCCAGCGGCCGGGGACAGGGAACAACTAATGAAAAACTGTTTTTT. Translated: CASGRGQGTTNEKLFF. The chain combines TRBV5-1 with TRBJ1-4, with TRBD1 matching 9 bases. The CDR3 consists of 16 residues. Germline CDR1 reads SGHRS; CDR2 reads YFSETQ. V was pared by 7 bases and J by 0 bases, with 7 bases of the junction left unmatched.

The V gene is TRBV19, the J gene TRBJ2-7; D call uncertain. The V end was cut by 4 bases, the J end by 2 bases, with 15 bases between. CDR3 length equals 15 residues. Germline V gives CDR1 LNHDA, CDR2 SQIVND (reference sequence). The CDR3 coding sequence is TGTGCCAGTAGTACGAGCATTCCCGGTCCCTACGAGCAGTACTTC. Amino acids: CASSTSIPGPYEQYF.

This clone has a handful of counts. V gene TRBV4-2 combines with J gene TRBJ2-7, with 12 positions matching TRBD2. Losses at the gene ends were 3 bases for V and 4 bases for J; bases not matched to a gene: 7. Germline V gene lookup returns CDR1 LGHNA and CDR2 YNFKEQ. The CDR3 contains 16 residues. CDR3 in DNA: TGTGCCAGCAGCCATCAGACTAGCGGGAGTGCGTACGAGCAGTACTTC. Translating it yields CASSHQTSGSAYEQYF.

V gene TRBV11-2 combines with J gene TRBJ2-5; TRBD2 is a possible D gene (5 bases). Germline V gene sequence: CDR1 SGHAT, CDR2 FQNNGV. Trimming shortened V by 5 bases and J by 5 bases, and 15 bases separated the two germline ends. The CDR3 is made up of 14 amino acids. In nucleotides, the CDR3 is TGTGCCAGCAGCCCCCAACCGGAGGTCGAGACCCAGTACTTC. Translating gives CASSPQPEVETQYF.

The CDR3 here is CAWRDPIYQGDGEKLFF. The CDR3 DNA reads as TGTGCCTGGAGGGACCCAATTTACCAGGGGGATGGTGAAAAACTGTTTTTT. This sequence joins TRBV30 and TRBJ1-4; TRBD1 matches at 7 bases. J lost 7 bases, V lost 3 bases, and 17 bases had no gene match. Germline CDR1 and CDR2: GTSNPN and SVGIG (reference sequence). The CDR3 totals 17 residues.

The chain uses TRBV6-4 and TRBJ2-7; possible D gene TRBD2, 6 bases. The V and J ends lost 11 bases and 2 bases respectively, with 13 bases between them. This CDR3 comprises 12 residues. The germline gives CDR1 MRHNA, CDR2 SNTAGT. CDR3 sequence: CAFKRGTYEQYF. The CDR3 nucleotides are TGTGCCTTTAAACGGGGGACCTACGAGCAGTACTTC.

This chain joins TRBV5-1 and TRBJ2-3; 7 bases are shared with TRBD2. This CDR3 is built from 15 residues. V was clipped by 3 bases and J by 4 bases; unmatched bases: 8. Germline CDR1 reads SGHRS; CDR2 reads YFSETQ. CDR3 sequence: CASSSGTKTADTQYF. CDR3 bases: TGCGCCAGCAGCTCCGGGACTAAAACGGCAGATACGCAGTATTTT.

V is TRBV10-1 and J is TRBJ1-2; possible D gene TRBD1, 5 bases. CDR1 is WNHNN, CDR2 SYGVQD, per germline (reference sequence). This CDR3 comprises 17 residues. Trimming removed 8 bases at V and 1 base at J, with 23 bases between. The CDR3 here is CASAGNKGIRFNYGYTF. The CDR3 nucleotides are TGCGCCAGCGCAGGGAATAAAGGGATCCGCTTTAACTATGGCTACACCTTC.

The rearrangement joins TRBV23-1 to TRBJ1-4, with TRBD1 identical over 7 bases. TRBV23-1 is an ORF, with its function uncertain. V trimming: 8 bases; J trimming: 8 bases; junction bases outside the gene matches: 11. This CDR3 contains 14 residues. As DNA, the CDR3 is TGCGCCAGCGGCACCCTGAGGGGGCGGGAAAAACTGTTTTTT. It yields the protein CASGTLRGREKLFF.

This clone was detected only a few times. The V gene is TRBV6-1, the J gene TRBJ2-1, with TRBD2 as a possible D gene (6 bases). Trimming shortened V by 8 bases and J by 4 bases, and 15 bases separated the two germline ends. Germline loops: CDR1 MNHNS, CDR2 SASEGT. The CDR3 consists of 14 residues. The CDR3 loop reads CASGELAPYNEQFF. The CDR3 DNA follows: TGTGCCAGCGGGGAGCTAGCGCCTTACAATGAGCAGTTCTTC.

The rearrangement links TRBV6-1 to TRBJ2-2; possible D gene TRBD2, 6 bases. V gave up 7 bases and J gave up 6 bases, with 9 bases separating them. The CDR3 is 12 residues long. CDR1 and CDR2 from the germline V gene are MNHNS and SASEGT. CDR3: CASTRDSGELFF. CDR3 DNA: TGTGCCAGCACTCGGGACTCCGGGGAGCTGTTTTTT.

Only a few counts were recorded for this clone. The CDR3 sequence is CASSLTSGVGRETQYF. The CDR3, as DNA: TGTGCCAGCAGTTTGACTAGCGGGGTAGGGCGAGAGACCCAGTACTTC. The chain joins TRBV7-9 to TRBJ2-5; 11 bases agree with TRBD2. The germline gives CDR1 SEHNR, CDR2 FQNEAQ (reference sequence). This CDR3 region has 16 residues. The V segment lost 6 bases and the J segment 4 bases; nucleotides outside the gene matches: 10.

The V and J genes are TRBV2 and TRBJ1-1; D not resolved. CDR3 length: 13 amino acids. CDR1 is SNHLY and CDR2 is FYNNEI in the germline V gene. The V end lost 9 bases, the J end lost 3 bases, and 14 bases lay between the germline ends. The CDR3 loop reads CASLRREYTEAFF. The CDR3 DNA follows: TGTGCCAGTTTACGTCGGGAATACACTGAAGCTTTCTTT.